Listed below are T cell receptor beta chains from one sample, sequenced in a study of T cell responses to AZD1222 COVID-19 vaccine. The table came from immunoSEQ multiplex PCR; TCRdb's copy has only in-frame clones and leaves some out. The sample has 200,000 to 250,000 clones, about 92% seen once. Sequenced here: peripheral blood, sampled on day 0 of MenACWY control vaccination. All receptors derive from an adult in good health. The CDR3 runs from the conserved cysteine through the conserved F or W. The D gene is left open where the match is weak. Clone size, where shown, is once, few, many, or a class for clones that have expanded.

clone size: .; V gene: TRBV6-5; D gene: .; J gene: TRBJ1-1; CDR3 DNA: TGTGCCAGCAGTTACCCCCCGGGAAGGGGGACGGGTGAAGCTTTCTTT; CDR3 protein: CASSYPPGRGTGEAFF
clone size: .; V gene: TRBV7-8; D gene: .; J gene: TRBJ1-5; CDR3 DNA: TGTGCCAGCAGTCCGAGGAGGGTGGATCAGCCCCAGCATTTT; CDR3 protein: CASSPRRVDQPQHF
clone size: .; V gene: TRBV7-9; D gene: TRBD2; J gene: TRBJ2-5; CDR3 DNA: TGTGCCAGCAGCCCGGGACTAGCGGGGGGAGGAGAGACCCAGTACTTC; CDR3 protein: CASSPGLAGGGETQYF
clone size: .; V gene: TRBV19; D gene: .; J gene: TRBJ1-6; CDR3 DNA: TGTGCCAGTAGCACAGGTGTCGGCAATTCACCCCTCCACTTT; CDR3 protein: CASSTGVGNSPLHF
clone size: once; V gene: TRBV7-6; D gene: .; J gene: TRBJ1-4; CDR3 DNA: TGTGCCAGCAGCGTTAATGTAGGGTCAAATGAAAAACTGTTTTTT; CDR3 protein: CASSVNVGSNEKLFF
clone size: once; V gene: TRBV18; D gene: .; J gene: TRBJ2-1; CDR3 DNA: TGTGCCAGCTCAACCAGACGGGGATCCTACAATGAGCAGTTCTTC; CDR3 protein: CASSTRRGSYNEQFF
clone size: .; V gene: TRBV5-1; D gene: .; J gene: TRBJ1-3; CDR3 DNA: TGCGCCAGCAGCTTGGAGGGATCCCCTGGAAACACCATATATTTT; CDR3 protein: CASSLEGSPGNTIYF
clone size: .; V gene: TRBV25-1; D gene: .; J gene: TRBJ1-1; CDR3 DNA: TGTGCCAGCAGTGGGCTCGGGGGGACTGAAGCTTTCTTT; CDR3 protein: CASSGLGGTEAFF
clone size: once; V gene: TRBV19; D gene: TRBD2; J gene: TRBJ2-3; CDR3 DNA: TGTGCCAGTACCCGAGCGGGGGGCGGGTTAGATACGCAGTATTTT; CDR3 protein: CASTRAGGGLDTQYF
clone size: .; V gene: TRBV9; D gene: .; J gene: TRBJ2-5; CDR3 DNA: TGTGCCAGCAGCGGCGAGACCCAGTACTTC; CDR3 protein: CASSGETQYF
clone size: .; V gene: TRBV19; D gene: .; J gene: TRBJ1-4; CDR3 DNA: TGTGCCAGTAGTATGCGGTACTTTGCAACTAATGAAAAACTGTTTTTT; CDR3 protein: CASSMRYFATNEKLFF
clone size: .; V gene: TRBV6-5; D gene: TRBD1; J gene: TRBJ2-2; CDR3 DNA: TGTGCCAGCAGGGCTACAGGGGTTATCGGGGAGCTGTTTTTT; CDR3 protein: CASRATGVIGELFF
clone size: .; V gene: TRBV4-2; D gene: TRBD2; J gene: TRBJ2-1; CDR3 DNA: TGTGCCAGCAGCCAAGCGCTAGCGGGGGGGCTATACAATGAGCAGTTCTTC; CDR3 protein: CASSQALAGGLYNEQFF
clone size: .; V gene: TRBV19; D gene: .; J gene: TRBJ1-2; CDR3 DNA: TGTGCCAGTGGCCCATTCCCTAACTATGGCTACACCTTC; CDR3 protein: CASGPFPNYGYTF
clone size: .; V gene: TRBV7-2; D gene: .; J gene: TRBJ2-3; CDR3 DNA: TGTGCCAGCAGCGAGGGGCCAGATACGCAGTATTTT; CDR3 protein: CASSEGPDTQYF
clone size: .; V gene: TRBV2; D gene: TRBD1; J gene: TRBJ1-5; CDR3 DNA: TGTGCCAGCAGTGAAGATCGGGCGACATCAGGGGGAAATCAGCCCCAGCATTTT; CDR3 protein: CASSEDRATSGGNQPQHF